This T cell receptor beta chain was captured by sequencing in a study of shared clonotypes between healthy human individuals. Findings and caveats of the study: A handful of donors had roughly 5.2% of their naive CD4 clonotypes in common.

The CD4+ fraction was divided into a CD45RA+ naive subset and a CD45RA-negative memory subset. To note about this clone: Its antigen is not known.

The assay ran at deep level. Original processing methods: There were no quality scores in the junction-only immunoSEQ sequences, so filtering differed. Sequencing used immunoSEQ multiplex PCR; TCRdb keeps in-frame clones, though not all of them. V and J calls and clone size are as listed in that table; D and trimming were resolved from the DNA. The table records about 600,000 clones, around 97% of them present only once. Sequenced input: naive CD4+ T cells sorted from blood. The subset was: CD45RA+ positively selected. This TCR was sampled from a woman aged 25 to 45 in good health.

The CDR3 DNA is TGTGCCAGCAGTGAATACAGGGTGGCTGAAGCTTTCTTT. As protein: CASSEYRVAEAFF. The chain joins TRBV2 to TRBJ1-1; D might be TRBD1 (6 bases). This CDR3 has 13 amino acids. Germline CDR1 and CDR2: SNHLY and FYNNEI. The ends were cut back, 2 bases at V and 6 bases at J, with 10 bases in the middle.